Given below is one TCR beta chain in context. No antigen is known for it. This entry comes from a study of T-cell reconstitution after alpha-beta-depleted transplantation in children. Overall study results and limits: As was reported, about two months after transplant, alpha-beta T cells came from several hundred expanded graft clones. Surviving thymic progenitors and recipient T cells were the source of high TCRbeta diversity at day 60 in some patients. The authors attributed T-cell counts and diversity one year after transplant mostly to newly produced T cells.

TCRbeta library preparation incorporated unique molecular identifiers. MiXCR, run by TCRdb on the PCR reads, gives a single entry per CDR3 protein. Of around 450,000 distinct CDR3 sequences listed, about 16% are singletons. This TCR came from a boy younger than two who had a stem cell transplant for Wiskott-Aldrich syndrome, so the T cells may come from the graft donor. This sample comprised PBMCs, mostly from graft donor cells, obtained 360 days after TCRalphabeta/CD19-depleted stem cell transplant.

The CDR3 DNA is TGTGCCAGCAGCCAAGCTGGGGGGGCGAACGAGCAGTACTTC. Translated, it gives CASSQAGGANEQYF. The chain has TRBV3-1 and TRBJ2-7, with D perhaps matching TRBD2 (7 bases). This CDR3 contains 14 residues. The V end was cut by 1 base, the J end by 5 bases, with 12 bases between. Germline V gene lookup returns CDR1 LGHDT and CDR2 YNNKEL (reference sequence).